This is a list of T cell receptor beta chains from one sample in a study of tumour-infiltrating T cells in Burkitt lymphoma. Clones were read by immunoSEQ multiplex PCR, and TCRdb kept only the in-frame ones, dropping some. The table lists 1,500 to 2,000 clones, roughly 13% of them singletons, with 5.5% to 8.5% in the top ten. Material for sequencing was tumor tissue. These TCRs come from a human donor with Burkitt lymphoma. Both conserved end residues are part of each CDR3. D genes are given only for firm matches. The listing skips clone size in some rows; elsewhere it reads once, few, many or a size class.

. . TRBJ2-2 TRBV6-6 TGTGCCAGCGCAGGTCCCGCCGGGGAGCTGTTTTTT CASAGPAGELFF
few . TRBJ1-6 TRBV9 TGTGCCAGCAGCGTCGGACAGTATAATTCACCCCTCCACTTT CASSVGQYNSPLHF
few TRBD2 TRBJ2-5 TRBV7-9 TGTGCCAGCAGCCCGTCGCGGGAGGGGCGAAGAGAGACCCAGTACTTC CASSPSREGRRETQYF
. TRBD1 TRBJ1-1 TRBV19 TGTGCCAGTAGTATTTGGGACAGGGGGACGAACACTGAAGCTTTCTTT CASSIWDRGTNTEAFF
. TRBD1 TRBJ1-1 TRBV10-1 TGCGCCAGCAGTGGACAGGGCGAAGCTTTCTTT CASSGQGEAFF
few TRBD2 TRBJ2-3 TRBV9 TGTGCCAGCAGCGTCGGGACTAGCGGCACAGATACGCAGTATTTT CASSVGTSGTDTQYF
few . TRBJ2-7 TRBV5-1 TGCGCCAGCAGCTTCGGGGGATCCTACGAGCAGTACTTC CASSFGGSYEQYF
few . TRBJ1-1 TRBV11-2 TGTGCCAGCACCGTAGGGCAGGGAGAAGCTTTCTTT CASTVGQGEAFF
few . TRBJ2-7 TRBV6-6 TGTGCCAGCAGCGTACTACAGGGACGGTACTACGAGCAGTACTTC CASSVLQGRYYEQYF
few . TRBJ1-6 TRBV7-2 TGTGCCAGCAGCTTTCCGGGTTATAATTCACCCCTCCACTTT CASSFPGYNSPLHF
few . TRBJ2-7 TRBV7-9 TGTGCCGGCGGGGACTCCTACGAGCAGTACTTC CAGGDSYEQYF
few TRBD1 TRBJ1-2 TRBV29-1 TGCAGCGTTGAACAGGGGGTCTATGGCTACACCTTC CSVEQGVYGYTF
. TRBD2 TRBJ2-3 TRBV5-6 TGTGCCAGCAGCTTGGAGGGGACTAGCGGCCACACAGATACGCAGTATTTT CASSLEGTSGHTDTQYF
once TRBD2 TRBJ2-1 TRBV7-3 TGTGCCAGCAGCTCCTGGGCTAGCGGGGTGCCCTACAATGAGCAGTTCTTC CASSSWASGVPYNEQFF
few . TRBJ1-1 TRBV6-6 TGTGCCAGCAGTTACGGGGTGGGGGACACTGAAGCTTTCTTT CASSYGVGDTEAFF
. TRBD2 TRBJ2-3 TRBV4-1 TGCGCCAGCAGCCAAGTGCGGGGGGCCACAGATACGCAGTATTTT CASSQVRGATDTQYF
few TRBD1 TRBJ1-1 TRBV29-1 TGCAGCGCAAACGACAGGGGGGCCACTGAAGCTTTCTTT CSANDRGATEAFF
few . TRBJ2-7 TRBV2 TGTGCCAGCAGTGAAGATACAGGGAGCTACGAGCAGTACTTC CASSEDTGSYEQYF
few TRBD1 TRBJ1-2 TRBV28 TGTGCCAGCAGAAACCAATGGACAGGGGATCATGGCTACACCTTC CASRNQWTGDHGYTF
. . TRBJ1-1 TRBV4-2 TGTGCCAGCAGCGGGAGCCAGGGACTGGAAGCTTTCTTT CASSGSQGLEAFF
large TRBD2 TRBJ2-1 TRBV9 TGTGCCAGCAGCGTATATCTAGCGGGGGGCAATGAGCAGTTCTTC CASSVYLAGGNEQFF